The clone carrying this TCR beta chain came up many times. Its target is not known. This specimen comes from a study of T-cell reconstitution after alpha-beta-depleted transplantation in children. V lost 7 bases and J lost 2, with 16 bases in between. This CDR3 has 15 amino acids. The germline V gene encodes CDR1 MNHNS and CDR2 SASEGT. Preparation of the TCRbeta library used unique molecular identifiers. TCRdb used MiXCR to reprocess the PCR reads, holding one entry per CDR3 protein. The sample holds a few hundred thousand distinct CDR3 sequences, over 20% seen once. The study, taken as a whole, reports: Where alpha-beta T cells came from about two months after transplant was reportedly several hundred expanded graft clones.

The sequence came from a male patient aged 10 to 17 who had a stem cell transplant for acute lymphoblastic leukemia, so the T cells may come from the graft donor. This sample comprised PBMCs, mostly from graft donor cells, obtained 180 days after TCRalphabeta/CD19-depleted stem cell transplant. The chain employs TRBV6-1 and TRBJ2-3; weak D call: TRBD2 (6 bases). The chain's CDR3 is CASIGGADPTDTQYF. The CDR3 nucleotides read TGTGCCAGCATAGGAGGGGCCGACCCCACAGATACGCAGTATTTT.